The 26 T cell receptor beta chains below come from one sample, sequenced in a study of blood T cell repertoires in COVID-19 (TCRdb year 2020). Libraries were built with the immunoSEQ multiplex PCR assay. The table was pulled from immuneACCESS by TCRdb, which kept in-frame rearrangements only. Such tables lose some clones; where checked, under half of the loss comes from unresolved V genes, and the rest has no known cause. The sample table holds some 74,000 clones, of which roughly 83% were seen once. Less than 45% of the sample rests with the top ten. Sequencing used peripheral blood. The receptors come from a man older than 75 with acute or convalescent COVID-19.

This chain uses TRBV27 with TRBJ2-5; D is perhaps TRBD2 (6 bases). CDR3 size: 14 residues. Trimming pared 6 bases from V and 0 bases from J, leaving 11 bases between. Per the germline V gene, CDR1 is MNHEY and CDR2 is SMNVEV (reference sequence). In DNA form, the CDR3 reads TGTGCCAGCAGCTATAGCGGTCACCAAGAGACCCAGTACTTC. Translated, it gives CASSYSGHQETQYF.

This clone was counted a few times. The chain joins TRBV3-1 (or the pseudogene TRBV3-2) to TRBJ1-2, with D perhaps matching TRBD1 (5 bases). Germline loops: CDR1 LGHDT, CDR2 YNNKEL (reference sequence). This CDR3 has 14 amino acids. The V gene lost 2 bases and the J gene lost 0 bases, with 7 bases spanning the gap. The chain's CDR3 is CASSQRGANYGYTF. The CDR3 DNA is TGTGCCAGCAGCCAACGGGGGGCTAACTATGGCTACACCTTC.

The chain has TRBV9 and TRBJ2-5; 9 bases map to TRBD1. This CDR3 has 14 amino acids. Trimming cost V 0 bases and J 5 bases; bases outside gene matches: 2. Germline CDR1 reads SGDLS; CDR2 reads YYNGEE. The CDR3 region has the DNA TGTGCCAGCAGCGTAGGGGACAGGGAGGAGACCCAGTACTTC. This encodes CASSVGDREETQYF.

This clone occurred a few times. The chain has TRBV7-8 and TRBJ1-2; D gene uncertain. The V end lost 5 bases, the J end lost 2 bases, and 18 bases lay between the germline ends. There are 16 residues in the CDR3. Per germline, CDR1 SGHVS and CDR2 FQNEAQ. The CDR3 bases are TGTGCCAGCAGCCGCCTTTTGAGGAATCCGAACTATGGCTACACCTTC. Protein product: CASSRLLRNPNYGYTF.

In DNA, the CDR3 is TGTGCCAGCAGCCATCGAGGACTAGCGGGAGAAGAGACCCAGTACTTC. Translation: CASSHRGLAGEETQYF. V is TRBV3-1 (or the pseudogene TRBV3-2) and J is TRBJ2-5; 13 positions match TRBD2. J gave up 3 bases and V 3 bases, and 4 bases lay outside the gene matches. The CDR3 contains 16 residues. The V gene's germline CDR1 is LGHDT and CDR2 YNNKEL (reference sequence).

The V call is TRBV7-2, the J call TRBJ1-3; 7 bases align to TRBD1. Looked up from germline, CDR1 is SGHTA and CDR2 is FQGNSA. V shed 4 bases and J 0 bases; nucleotides not matched to a gene: 6. This CDR3 spans 16 amino acids. In DNA form, the CDR3 reads TGTGCCAGCAGCTCTAGGGGACAGAACTCTGGAAACACCATATATTTT. This codes for CASSSRGQNSGNTIYF.

The rearrangement joins TRBV19 to TRBJ1-1; the match to TRBD1 covers 7 bases. V was clipped by 4 bases and J by 0 bases; unmatched bases: 11. The CDR3 covers 17 residues. Germline V gene lookup returns CDR1 LNHDA and CDR2 SQIVND (reference sequence). CDR3 coding DNA: TGTGCCAGTAGTAGACTGACAGGGACCCTTCTGAACACTGAAGCTTTCTTT. Its translation: CASSRLTGTLLNTEAFF.

This chain connects TRBV4-1 to TRBJ1-3; TRBD1 might be the D (5 bases). The V gene's germline CDR1 is MGHRA and CDR2 YSYEKL. This CDR3 is 15 amino acids long. V dropped 0 bases and J dropped 0 bases, with 6 bases sitting between them. The CDR3 DNA is TGCGCCAGCAGCCAAGATACAGGCTCTGGAAACACCATATATTTT. This codes for CASSQDTGSGNTIYF.

This chain links TRBV18 with TRBJ2-1, with 9 nucleotides matching TRBD2. Germline V gene data show CDR1 as KGHSH and CDR2 as LQKENI. The ends lost 0 bases at V and 0 bases at J; junction bases unmatched: 12. There are 20 residues in the CDR3. The CDR3 sequence: CASSPPRGPSGKSSYNEQFF. Written as DNA, the CDR3 is TGTGCCAGCTCACCACCCCGAGGTCCTAGCGGGAAAAGCTCCTACAATGAGCAGTTCTTC.

The V and J genes are TRBV11-2 and TRBJ1-1, with D possibly being TRBD1 (6 bases). Germline V gives CDR1 SGHAT, CDR2 FQNNGV. The CDR3 loop spans 15 amino acids. Trimming took off 6 bases at V and 5 bases at J, with 19 bases between the two ends. The CDR3 region has the DNA TGTGCCAGCAGAGACGGGGGGCCTTCATATACTGAAGCTTTCTTT. Amino acids: CASRDGGPSYTEAFF.

CDR3 sequence reads: CAISEIASGRSYEQYF. CDR3 nucleotide sequence: TGTGCCATCAGTGAGATCGCTAGCGGGAGGTCCTACGAGCAGTACTTC. V is TRBV10-3 and J is TRBJ2-7; 11 nucleotides agree with TRBD2. Germline values: CDR1 ENHRY, CDR2 SYGVKD. The CDR3 sequence is 16 residues long. Unmatched junction bases numbered 4, after V lost 2 bases and J lost 1 base.

This clone is medium-sized by share. The chain carries TRBV6-5 and TRBJ2-7; TRBD1 matches 7 bases. Germline V gives CDR1 MNHEY, CDR2 SVGAGI. Losses at the gene ends were 8 bases for V and 3 bases for J; bases not matched to a gene: 7. This CDR3 has 13 amino acids. CDR3 nucleotides: TGTGCCAGCCGGTTACGGGACAGCTACGAGCAGTACTTC. This translates into CASRLRDSYEQYF.

The chain couples TRBV7-9 to TRBJ2-1, with a weak D call TRBD1 (5 bases). Trimming stripped 5 bases from V and 0 bases from J, with 8 bases between. Per the germline V gene, CDR1 is SEHNR and CDR2 is FQNEAQ (reference sequence). The CDR3 contains 14 residues. The CDR3 DNA reads as TGTGCCAGCAGCCTAGACAGCTCCTACAATGAGCAGTTCTTC. Encoded protein: CASSLDSSYNEQFF.

About this clone itself: This same CDR3 is encoded by further DNA sequences in the sample. V is TRBV27 and J is TRBJ1-5; possibly TRBD1 for D (6 bases). The V end lost 5 bases, the J end lost 2 bases, and 10 bases lay between the germline ends. The CDR3 covers 14 residues. Germline assignment: CDR1 MNHEY and CDR2 SMNVEV (reference sequence). For the CDR3, the DNA is TGTGCCAGCAGTCCCCGACAGGGCAATCAGCCCCAGCATTTT. Its translation: CASSPRQGNQPQHF.

The rearrangement joins TRBV5-1 to TRBJ2-5, with D hard to call. Germline assignment: CDR1 SGHRS and CDR2 YFSETQ. Trimming took 0 bases from V and 2 from J, leaving 11 bases between them. The CDR3 sequence is 15 residues long. CDR3 sequence reads: CASSLEAVRQETQYF. The CDR3 region has the DNA TGCGCCAGCAGCTTGGAGGCGGTAAGGCAAGAGACCCAGTACTTC.

The gene calls are TRBV19 and TRBJ2-5; 10 bases align to TRBD1. V was pared by 4 bases and J by 5 bases, with 7 bases of the junction left unmatched. Germline-derived CDR1 and CDR2 are LNHDA and SQIVND (reference sequence). The CDR3 covers 15 residues. CDR3 nucleotide sequence: TGTGCCAGTAGTAGCGGACAGGGGGGTCGGGAGACCCAGTACTTC. This sequence encodes CASSSGQGGRETQYF.

The rearrangement uses TRBV7-6 and TRBJ1-2; TRBD1 agrees at 8 bases. Trimming cost V 5 bases and J 5 bases; bases outside gene matches: 4. CDR3 length equals 13 residues. Germline-derived CDR1 and CDR2 are SGHVS and FNYEAQ. In DNA form, the CDR3 reads TGTGCCAGCAGCGCCGGACAGGGTTATGGCTACACCTTC. Amino acid sequence: CASSAGQGYGYTF.

This chain joins TRBV6-5 and TRBJ1-1, with TRBD1 matching 8 bases. J was trimmed by 1 base and V by 6 bases; bases with no gene match: 7. Germline V gene lookup returns CDR1 MNHEY and CDR2 SVGAGI. The CDR3 runs to 15 residues. The CDR3 region is CASRGQEGGNTEAFF. The CDR3 region has the DNA TGTGCCAGCAGGGGACAGGAAGGTGGGAACACTGAAGCTTTCTTT.

This chain links TRBV7-9 with TRBJ1-5, with no clear D. The CDR3 extends over 13 amino acids. In germline, CDR1 is SEHNR, CDR2 FQNEAQ (reference sequence). V lost 2 bases, J lost 1 base, and 3 bases lay in between. This CDR3 is CASSLLSNQPQHF. The CDR3 DNA is TGTGCCAGCAGCTTACTCAGCAATCAGCCCCAGCATTTT.

This clone was seen only a few times. This chain connects TRBV5-5 to TRBJ1-2; 9 bases agree with TRBD1. Looked up from germline, CDR1 is SGHKS and CDR2 is YYEKEE (reference sequence). The trim removed 4 bases at V and 6 bases at J, leaving 4 bases unmatched. This CDR3 comprises 13 residues. The CDR3 loop is CASSPWTGDGYTF. In DNA form, the CDR3 reads TGTGCCAGCAGCCCCTGGACAGGGGATGGCTACACCTTC. Drawing the rest from reference TRBV5-5 and TRBJ1-2, the complete variable domain is DAGVTQSPTHLIKTRGQQVTLRCSPISGHKSVSWYQQVLGQGPQFIFQYYEKEERGRGNFPDRFSARQFPNYSSELNVNALLLGDSALYLCASSPWTGDGYTFGSGTRLTVV.

The V gene is TRBV28, the J gene TRBJ1-5, with 8 bases identical to TRBD1. Germline V gives CDR1 MDHEN, CDR2 SYDVKM. The CDR3 runs 16 residues. With V trimmed by 6 bases and J by 6 bases, 13 bases remained unmatched. CDR3 amino acids: CASRSQQGDSTQPQHF. In DNA, the CDR3 is TGTGCCAGCAGATCCCAACAGGGGGACTCCACTCAGCCCCAGCATTTT.

This clone showed up just once. This chain uses TRBV2 with TRBJ2-5; 9 bases agree with TRBD2. Trimming removed 7 bases from V and 5 bases from J; junction bases left unmatched: 11. The germline CDR1 and CDR2 sequences are SNHLY and FYNNEI. CDR3 length equals 15 residues. DNA for the CDR3: TGTGCCAGCAACGAGGGGGGAACTAGCGGGGAGACCCAGTACTTC. Translated, it gives CASNEGGTSGETQYF.

The DNA for the CDR3 is TGCAGCGTTGAAGATGGGAGAAGCTCTGGAAACACCATATATTTT. Translation: CSVEDGRSSGNTIYF. This chain joins TRBV29-1 and TRBJ1-3; the D is unclear. Trimming removed 0 bases at V and 0 bases at J, with 9 bases between. CDR1 and CDR2 from the germline V gene are SQVTM and ANQGSEA. The CDR3 loop spans 15 amino acids.

This rearrangement joins TRBV7-9 to TRBJ1-4; D is ambiguous. V dropped 5 bases and J dropped 8 bases, with 15 bases sitting between them. This CDR3 spans 14 amino acids. Per the germline V gene, CDR1 is SEHNR and CDR2 is FQNEAQ (reference sequence). The CDR3 bases are TGTGCCAGCAGCCCACTAGAATATAGGGAAAAACTGTTTTTT. This codes for CASSPLEYREKLFF.

The chain employs TRBV6-1 and TRBJ2-6; no firm D call. The V end was cut by 4 bases, the J end by 0 bases, with 10 bases between. From germline, CDR1 is MNHNS and CDR2 SASEGT. The CDR3 totals 16 residues. CDR3 bases: TGTGCCAGCAGTGTGAAATACAGCTCTGGGGCCAACGTCCTGACTTTC. It codes for CASSVKYSSGANVLTF.

The J gene is TRBJ2-1, the V gene TRBV28; TRBD1 matches 8 bases. CDR3 length: 15 residues. V lost 6 bases, J lost 3 bases, and 7 bases stayed unmatched. Germline CDR1 and CDR2: MDHEN and SYDVKM. As DNA, the CDR3 is TGTGCCAGCAGCAAACGGACAGGGCTCTACAATGAGCAGTTCTTC. Translation: CASSKRTGLYNEQFF.